This T cell receptor beta chain was captured in a study of beta chain features in type 1 diabetes. Findings and caveats of the study: Sequencing from cDNA could over-represent high-TCR-expressing cells. People with Type 1 diabetes carried modestly yet significantly shorter TCRB CDR3s in all four CD4+ subsets.

Expressed TCRB transcripts were sequenced because the isolated RNA had all been reverse transcribed beforehand. TCRdb's copy holds only in-frame clones and misses some; the assay was immunoSEQ multiplex PCR. The sample lists roughly 500,000 clones; approximately 30% were seen once. A note on this clone: What it recognizes is unknown.

CDR1 and CDR2 (germline): LNHDA, SQIVND (reference sequence). Trimming took 8 bases from V and 4 from J, leaving 21 bases between them. The CDR3 is 16 residues long. V usage is TRBV19 and J usage is TRBJ1-5; D perhaps matches TRBD1 (6 bases). This receptor was taken from a man aged 18 to 29 in good health. The sequencing sample was made of naive CD4+ T cells from blood. CDR3 region: CASAGRTNTGNQPQHF. The CDR3 nucleotides read TGTGCCAGTGCTGGCAGGACCAATACAGGGAATCAGCCCCAGCATTTT.